The 20 T cell receptor beta chains below were found in one sample sequenced in a study of molecular identifiers for immune sequencing clone quantification. MiXCR, run by TCRdb on the PCR reads, gives a single entry per CDR3 protein. The sample lists hundreds of thousands of distinct CDR3 sequences; about 20% were seen once. The sample consisted of naive CD8+ T cells from blood, with Jurkat cell RNA spiked in. Sample subset: FACS-sorted CD8+CD4-CCR7+CD45RA+ naive T cells. These receptors were obtained from a human donor in good health. Some libraries in this study had Jurkat cell RNA spiked in.

As concerns this clonotype: With a much larger clone just one base away, this may be a read error. The V and J genes are TRBV4-2 and TRBJ2-3; TRBD1 aligns across 10 bases. This CDR3 has 14 amino acids. Germline CDR1 is LGHNA and CDR2 is YNFKEQ. The CDR3 protein is CASSPDRGSDTQCF. The CDR3, as DNA: TGTGCCAGCAGCCCGGACAGGGGGTCAGATACGCAGTGTTTT.

This CDR3 is CASSLDETGGTEAFF. For the CDR3, the DNA is TGTGCCAGCAGCTTAGATGAGACAGGGGGCACTGAAGCTTTCTTT. V usage is TRBV7-8 and J usage is TRBJ1-1; 9 nucleotides line up with TRBD1. Looked up from germline, CDR1 is SGHVS and CDR2 is FQNEAQ. V dropped 1 base and J dropped 4; count of bases not matched to a gene: 4. This CDR3 comprises 15 residues.

This rearrangement joins TRBV7-2 to TRBJ2-7; no clear D gene. Trimming removed 5 bases at V and 5 bases at J, with 19 bases between. The V gene's germline CDR1 is SGHTA and CDR2 FQGNSA. The CDR3 totals 15 residues. DNA for the CDR3: TGTGCCAGCAGCCTCGACAACGCAATAAGAAACGAGCAGTACTTC. Its translation: CASSLDNAIRNEQYF.

Comment on this clonotype: A much larger clone sits a single nucleotide away, making a read error possible. The chain combines TRBV27 with TRBJ1-5, with D perhaps TRBD1 or TRBD2 (5 bases each). The DNA end is more similar to TRBJ2-3, so the J call may be wrong. CDR1 and CDR2 (germline): MNHEY, SMNVEV (reference sequence). This CDR3 comprises 14 residues. The CDR3 spells CASSLLGVGQPQYF. The CDR3 DNA is TGTGCCAGCAGCCTATTGGGGGTAGGGCAGCCCCAGTATTTT.

The V gene is TRBV7-9, the J gene TRBJ1-1; TRBD1 is a possible D gene (5 bases). V lost 3 bases to trimming and J lost 4 bases, with 9 bases between them. The CDR3 totals 13 residues. The germline V gene encodes CDR1 SEHNR and CDR2 FQNEAQ (reference sequence). CDR3 DNA: TGTGCCAGCAGCTTCCACGGGGGCACTGAAGCTTTCTTT. Translation gives CASSFHGGTEAFF.

Points on this clonotype: A read error may explain this, as a much larger clone is one base away. J is TRBJ2-3 and V is TRBV24-1; D may be TRBD1 (5 bases). This CDR3 is 15 amino acids long. V was clipped by 9 bases and J by 0 bases, with 15 bases between them. Germline V gene lookup returns CDR1 KGHDR and CDR2 SFDVKD. CDR3 DNA: TGTGCCACCTGTGCAACGACAGCTAGCACAGATACGCAGTATTTT. Protein product: CATCATTASTDTQYF.

The chain uses TRBV30 and TRBJ1-3; D is undetermined. This CDR3 is 11 amino acids long. Trimming took 2 bases from V and 7 from J, leaving 6 bases between them. Per germline, CDR1 GTSNPN and CDR2 SVGIG (reference sequence). The CDR3: CAWSKDNTIYF. CDR3 sequence (DNA): TGTGCCTGGAGTAAGGACAACACCATATATTTT.

This clonotype came up many times. The chain uses TRBV27 and TRBJ2-7, with D tentatively TRBD1 (6 bases). The CDR3 length is 11 residues. The germline V gene has CDR1 MNHEY and CDR2 SMNVEV (reference sequence). V was clipped by 5 bases and J by 6 bases, with 8 bases between them. CDR3 amino acids: CASSTGSEQYF. The CDR3, as DNA: TGTGCCAGCAGTACAGGGTCCGAGCAGTACTTC.

This clonotype came up many times. V usage is TRBV11-2 and J usage is TRBJ2-1, with D perhaps matching TRBD1 (5 bases). The CDR3 is made up of 11 amino acids. The germline V and J ends were trimmed by 4 bases and 10 bases, with 8 bases remaining between them. Germline V gene lookup returns CDR1 SGHAT and CDR2 FQNNGV. The CDR3 region has the DNA TGTGCCAGCAGCTGGGCAGGGGAGCAGTTCTTC. This gives the protein CASSWAGEQFF.

About this clonotype: A much larger clone lies a single base off, so this may be a read error. The chain uses TRBV13 and TRBJ2-7; a weak D match, TRBD1 (7 bases). The V end lost 5 bases, the J end lost 3 bases, and 17 bases lay between the germline ends. Germline-derived CDR1 and CDR2 are PRHDT and FYEKMQ (reference sequence). The CDR3 runs to 15 residues. CDR3 loop: CASSQEQGGLYEQYF. The CDR3 bases are TGTGCCAGCAGCCAAGAGCAGGGGGGCCTCTACGAGCAGTACTTC.

This clonotype occurred a few times. V and J are TRBV20-1 and TRBJ2-5; 8 bases map to TRBD2. CDR1 is DFQATT, CDR2 SNEGSKA, per germline (reference sequence). The CDR3 is 16 amino acids. J gave up 4 bases and V 2 bases, and 12 bases lay outside the gene matches. This CDR3 is CSARSAGGVRGETQYF. CDR3 nucleotides: TGCAGTGCTAGATCCGCGGGAGGCGTGAGGGGAGAGACCCAGTACTTC.

This clonotype was detected many times. The chain has TRBV30 and TRBJ1-1, with 9 bases fitting TRBD1. CDR1 and CDR2 (germline): GTSNPN, SVGIG (reference sequence). Losses at the gene ends were 1 base for V and 3 bases for J; bases not matched to a gene: 6. This CDR3 has 15 residues. The CDR3 sequence: CAWSGPTGGYTEAFF. The CDR3 DNA sequence: TGTGCCTGGAGTGGCCCGACAGGGGGGTACACTGAAGCTTTCTTT. Full variable domain (missing parts from reference TRBV30 and TRBJ1-1): SQTIHQWPATLVQPVGSPLSLECTVEGTSNPNLYWYRQAAGRGLQLLFYSVGIGQISSEVPQNLSASRPQDRQFILSSKKLLLSDSGFYLCAWSGPTGGYTEAFFGQGTRLTVV.

This clonotype was seen ten or more times. The V call is TRBV6-2 or TRBV6-3, the J call TRBJ1-2, with unresolved D. Germline V gives CDR1 MNHEY, CDR2 SVGEGT. Trimming cost V 2 bases and J 4 bases, with 14 bases left between them. The CDR3 runs to 15 residues. The DNA for the CDR3 is TGTGCCAGCAGTTACCGGGGAACCCGAAGCTATGGCTACACCTTC. Its translation is CASSYRGTRSYGYTF.

This clonotype showed up many times. DNA for the CDR3: TGTGCCAGCAGCGCGGCACCGGGACTAGCGCCCTACGAGCAGTACTTC. Translated, it gives CASSAAPGLAPYEQYF. This chain uses TRBV4-2 with TRBJ2-7; 10 positions match TRBD2. V gave up 5 bases and J gave up 2 bases; unmatched junction bases: 9. Per the germline V gene, CDR1 is LGHNA and CDR2 is YNFKEQ. The CDR3 contains 16 residues.

This clonotype was counted a few times. The chain recombines TRBV10-3 with TRBJ2-5; D is unresolved. The CDR3 covers 16 residues. The V gene's germline CDR1 is ENHRY and CDR2 SYGVKD. V shed 3 bases and J shed 2 bases, with 16 bases lying between them. The CDR3 DNA reads TGTGCCATCAGTGATAGTAGGCAGAATGTTCAAGAGACCCAGTACTTC. This encodes CAISDSRQNVQETQYF.

On this clonotype: With a much larger clone just one base away, this may be a read error. The chain recombines TRBV6-5 with TRBJ2-2; tentative D call: TRBD1 (6 bases). The CDR3 runs 17 residues. Germline V gene data show CDR1 as MNHEY and CDR2 as SVGAGI. CDR3 sequence reads: CASSYSMGTLNAGELFF. DNA for the CDR3: TGTGCCAGCAGTTACTCGATGGGGACACTGAACGCCGGGGAGCTGTTTTTT.

This chain connects TRBV4-3 to TRBJ2-1; no reliable D call. Germline V gene data show CDR1 as LGHNA and CDR2 as YSLEER. V gave up 3 bases and J gave up 8 bases, with 14 bases separating them. This CDR3 region has 14 residues. CDR3 bases: TGCGCCAGCAGCCAGTCGCGAGCGATCGATGAGCAGTTCTTC. Translated: CASSQSRAIDEQFF.

The sample holds many counts of this clonotype. The V and J genes are TRBV3-1 and TRBJ2-7; D not resolved. Germline assignment: CDR1 LGHDT and CDR2 YNNKEL (reference sequence). This CDR3 spans 16 amino acids. Trimming took off 0 bases at V and 0 bases at J, with 12 bases between the two ends. CDR3 nucleotides: TGTGCCAGCAGCCAAGAAGTCGGCAGGAGCTCCTACGAGCAGTACTTC. Encoded protein: CASSQEVGRSSYEQYF.

In this sample, this clonotype turned up many times. The chain carries TRBV20-1 and TRBJ2-3; 10 bases are a match to TRBD1. The CDR3 has 16 residues. Germline assignment: CDR1 DFQATT and CDR2 SNEGSKA (reference sequence). Trimming at V came to 1 base and at J to 2 bases, leaving 6 bases not matched to a gene. The CDR3 DNA reads as TGCAGTGCTAGAGCCCCGGGACAGGGGTACACAGATACGCAGTATTTT. Protein sequence: CSARAPGQGYTDTQYF.

V gene TRBV12-3 or TRBV12-4 combines with J gene TRBJ2-7, with 7 bases aligning to TRBD2. This CDR3 has 13 amino acids. Losses at the gene ends were 3 bases for V and 6 bases for J; bases not matched to a gene: 5. The CDR3 region is CASSFGGSTEQYF. The CDR3 coding sequence is TGTGCCAGCAGTTTTGGCGGGAGCACCGAGCAGTACTTC.